Each of the 19 T cell receptor beta chains below was sequenced from the same sample in a study of beta chain features in type 1 diabetes. Sequencing targeted expressed TCRB transcripts, as all isolated RNA had been reverse transcribed. Repertoires were generated with immunoSEQ multiplex PCR, while TCRdb's copy carries only in-frame clones and drops some. The sample yields about 290,000 clones, roughly 8% seen once. Sample: central memory CD4+ T cells from blood. These receptors were obtained from a young woman in good health.

This clone has just a few counts. V and J are TRBV7-2 and TRBJ2-2; D is uncertain. V lost 1 base, J lost 1 base, and 7 bases lay in between. The CDR3 is 15 residues long. Germline-derived CDR1 and CDR2 are SGHTA and FQGNSA. The CDR3 spells CASSLGFRNTGELFF. The CDR3 nucleotides are TGTGCCAGCAGCTTAGGGTTCAGGAACACCGGGGAGCTGTTTTTT.

The table lists this clone with many counts. Other DNA sequences from this sample encode an identical CDR3 as well. The chain couples TRBV5-1 to TRBJ2-5; D gene ambiguous. This CDR3 has 13 amino acids. Per germline, CDR1 SGHRS and CDR2 YFSETQ. V was pared by 2 bases and J by 1 base, with 6 bases between. DNA of the CDR3: TGCGCCAGCAGCTTTGGGCCCCAAGAGACCCAGTACTTC. This gives the protein CASSFGPQETQYF.

This clone has only a few counts. The identical CDR3 is also encoded by other nucleotide sequences in the sample. This chain joins TRBV4-3 and TRBJ2-3, with D perhaps matching TRBD1 (6 bases). Trimming left V 0 bases short and J 3 bases short, with 13 bases between. This CDR3 has 16 amino acids. Germline V gene lookup returns CDR1 LGHNA and CDR2 YSLEER. CDR3 nucleotide sequence: TGCGCCAGCAGCCAAGAGGGGGTCAGGGGAACAGATACGCAGTATTTT. It yields the protein CASSQEGVRGTDTQYF.

The chain uses TRBV4-1 and TRBJ2-1; D remains unclear. The CDR3 covers 15 residues. Trimming took 4 bases from V and 6 from J, leaving 16 bases between them. CDR1 is MGHRA and CDR2 is YSYEKL in the germline V gene. The CDR3 reads CASSLSWVVSNEQFF. Here the CDR3 DNA reads TGCGCCAGCAGCCTGAGCTGGGTAGTGTCCAATGAGCAGTTCTTC.

This clone came up a few times. The J gene is TRBJ1-2, the V gene TRBV5-4, with 7 bases fitting TRBD1. Losses at the gene ends were 3 bases for V and 5 bases for J; bases not matched to a gene: 13. This CDR3 has 16 amino acids. Germline-derived CDR1 and CDR2 are SGHNT and YYREEE (reference sequence). The CDR3 DNA reads TGTGCCAGCAGCTCGCCAGCCGGGACAGTCAGTTATGGCTACACCTTC. Encoded protein: CASSSPAGTVSYGYTF.

The chain recombines TRBV7-3 with TRBJ1-3; TRBD1 matches 8 bases. The CDR3 covers 15 residues. V lost 6 bases to trimming and J lost 6 bases; unmatched junction nucleotides: 10. Germline loops: CDR1 SGHTA, CDR2 FQGTGA. CDR3: CASRNRGQEANTIYF. CDR3 coding DNA: TGTGCCAGCAGAAATCGGGGACAGGAGGCAAACACCATATATTTT.

This clone has more than one count but fewer than ten. The CDR3 bases are TGCGCCAGCAGCCGCGGGGGTTCCTACAATGAGCAGTTCTTC. Protein: CASSRGGSYNEQFF. The chain combines TRBV4-1 with TRBJ2-1; TRBD2 matches at 7 bases. Germline V CDR1 and CDR2: MGHRA, YSYEKL. This CDR3 is built from 14 residues. After removal of 4 bases from V and 1 base from J, the junction contained 1 base not matched to a gene.

The chain links TRBV2 to TRBJ2-5, with 9 bases aligning to TRBD1. This CDR3 is 13 amino acids long. The trim removed 5 bases at V and 4 bases at J, leaving 2 bases unmatched. The germline gives CDR1 SNHLY, CDR2 FYNNEI. The CDR3 protein is CASSRQGVETQYF. The CDR3 nucleotides are TGTGCCAGCAGTCGACAGGGGGTAGAGACCCAGTACTTC. Together with reference TRBV2 and TRBJ2-5, the CDR3 gives the full variable domain: EPEVTQTPSHQVTQMGQEVILRCVPISNHLYFYWYRQILGQKVEFLVSFYNNEISEKSEIFDDQFSVERPDGSNFTLKIRSTKLEDSAMYFCASSRQGVETQYFGPGTRLLVL.

This clone occurred a few times. The chain couples TRBV2 to TRBJ2-5, with TRBD2 identical over 11 bases. Germline V gives CDR1 SNHLY, CDR2 FYNNEI. The CDR3 extends over 16 amino acids. Trimming at V came to 4 bases and at J to 4 bases, leaving 8 bases not matched to a gene. The DNA of the CDR3 is TGTGCCAGCAGTGCTTCCCTAGCGGGGGGTTCAGAGACCCAGTACTTC. Residues: CASSASLAGGSETQYF.

This sequence joins TRBV6-6 and TRBJ2-1, with D possibly being TRBD1 (5 bases). V was clipped by 2 bases and J by 15 bases, with 11 bases between them. The CDR3 has 11 amino acids. In germline, CDR1 is MNHNY, CDR2 SVGAGI (reference sequence). CDR3 sequence: CASSYLQGLFF. CDR3 nucleotide sequence: TGTGCCAGCAGTTACCTCCAGGGTCTGTTCTTC.

This clone was picked up a small number of times. V and J are TRBV4-3 and TRBJ1-2, with 8 bases aligning to TRBD1. Germline CDR1 is LGHNA and CDR2 is YSLEER. The CDR3 runs to 16 residues. V lost 4 bases and J lost 1; bases outside the gene matches: 8. The CDR3 DNA is TGCGCCAGCAGCCGTACCGGGACAGGCCGTAACTATGGCTACACCTTC. It yields the protein CASSRTGTGRNYGYTF.

This clone was seen repeatedly, ten times or more. The V call is TRBV6-6, the J call TRBJ2-1, with 9 positions matching TRBD1. Germline trimming cut 5 bases from V and 8 bases from J; bases unmatched to any gene: 10. Germline loops: CDR1 MNHNY, CDR2 SVGAGI (reference sequence). This CDR3 has 15 amino acids. CDR3 sequence reads: CASSPGQGKIDEQFF. The DNA for the CDR3 is TGTGCCAGCAGTCCGGGACAGGGTAAGATCGATGAGCAGTTCTTC.

This clone was counted between two and nine times. The chain uses TRBV7-2 and TRBJ2-2; no firm D call. Germline values: CDR1 SGHTA, CDR2 FQGNSA. CDR3 size: 14 residues. V lost 1 base, J lost 3 bases, and 6 bases lay in between. The CDR3 DNA is TGTGCCAGCAGCTTAGTTTATGACACCGGGGAGCTGTTTTTT. Translating gives CASSLVYDTGELFF.

In this sample, this clone turned up a few times. The chain recombines TRBV9 with TRBJ2-7, with D possibly being TRBD1 or TRBD2 (5 bases each). The CDR3 loop spans 15 amino acids. Per germline, CDR1 SGDLS and CDR2 YYNGEE. The V and J ends lost 0 bases and 1 base respectively, with 11 bases between them. As DNA, the CDR3 is TGTGCCAGCAGCGTAGCCTGGGACGGGTCCTACGAGCAGTACTTC. This gives the protein CASSVAWDGSYEQYF.

This clone was observed a handful of times. V is TRBV7-2 and J is TRBJ2-5; tentatively, D is TRBD1 (6 bases). There are 15 residues in the CDR3. The germline V gene has CDR1 SGHTA and CDR2 FQGNSA. Trimming pared 1 base from V and 0 bases from J, leaving 9 bases between. The CDR3 reads CASSLVAGDQETQYF. The CDR3 region has the DNA TGTGCCAGCAGCTTAGTAGCAGGGGACCAAGAGACCCAGTACTTC.

V and J are TRBV2 and TRBJ2-7, with D tentatively TRBD1 (6 bases). CDR1 and CDR2 (germline): SNHLY, FYNNEI. V shed 7 bases and J shed 6 bases, with 13 bases lying between them. This CDR3 region has 12 residues. CDR3 bases: TGTGCCAGCAACAGGGATCTAGGCGAGCAGTACGTC. This gives the protein CASNRDLGEQYV.

This clone was picked up a small number of times. The V and J genes are TRBV20-1 and TRBJ1-4; D ambiguous. There are 10 residues in the CDR3. Trimming left V 5 bases short and J 11 bases short, with 9 bases between. Germline V gives CDR1 DFQATT, CDR2 SNEGSKA (reference sequence). CDR3 in DNA: TGCAGTGCTCGTGGTACTAAACTGTTTTTT. Amino acid sequence: CSARGTKLFF.

The sample holds a few counts of this clone. The V gene is TRBV5-1, the J gene TRBJ1-2; D is ambiguous. Trimming took off 0 bases at V and 8 bases at J, with 11 bases between the two ends. The CDR3 is 13 residues long. Germline CDR1 reads SGHRS; CDR2 reads YFSETQ. The CDR3 here is CASSLAGNEGYTF. CDR3 nucleotide sequence: TGCGCCAGCAGCTTGGCGGGGAATGAGGGCTACACCTTC.

This chain uses TRBV11-2 with TRBJ1-1; D not certain. This CDR3 has 14 residues. Germline CDR1 SGHAT, CDR2 FQNNGV. V lost 0 bases to trimming and J lost 0 bases, with 5 bases between them. CDR3 bases: TGTGCCAGCAGCTTAGATATCCTGAACACTGAAGCTTTCTTT. It specifies CASSLDILNTEAFF.